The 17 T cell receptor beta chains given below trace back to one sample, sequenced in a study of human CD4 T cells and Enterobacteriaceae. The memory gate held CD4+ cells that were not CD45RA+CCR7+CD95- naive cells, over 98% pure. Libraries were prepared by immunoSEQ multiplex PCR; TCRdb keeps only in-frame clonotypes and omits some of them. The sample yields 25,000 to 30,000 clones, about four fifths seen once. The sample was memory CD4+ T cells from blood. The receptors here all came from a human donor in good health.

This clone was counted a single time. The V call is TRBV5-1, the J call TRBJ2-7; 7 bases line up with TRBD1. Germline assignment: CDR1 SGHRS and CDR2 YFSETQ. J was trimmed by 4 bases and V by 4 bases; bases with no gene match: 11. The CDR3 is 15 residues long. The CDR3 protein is CASSPGRTGGYEQYF. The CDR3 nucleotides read TGCGCCAGCAGCCCCGGCCGGACAGGCGGTTACGAGCAGTACTTC. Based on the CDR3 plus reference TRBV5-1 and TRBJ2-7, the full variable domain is KAGVTQTPRYLIKTRGQQVTLSCSPISGHRSVSWYQQTPGQGLQFLFEYFSETQRNKGNFPGRFSGRQFSNSRSEMNVSTLELGDSALYLCASSPGRTGGYEQYFGPGTRLTVT.

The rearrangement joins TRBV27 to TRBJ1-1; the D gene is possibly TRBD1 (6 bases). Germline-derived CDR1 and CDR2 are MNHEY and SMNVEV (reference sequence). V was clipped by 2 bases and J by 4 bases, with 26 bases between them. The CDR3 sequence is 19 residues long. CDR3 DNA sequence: TGTGCCAGCAGTTTAGGGGGGACCGGGGGCGCGAGCTGGGTCACTGAAGCTTTCTTT. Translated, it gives CASSLGGTGGASWVTEAFF.

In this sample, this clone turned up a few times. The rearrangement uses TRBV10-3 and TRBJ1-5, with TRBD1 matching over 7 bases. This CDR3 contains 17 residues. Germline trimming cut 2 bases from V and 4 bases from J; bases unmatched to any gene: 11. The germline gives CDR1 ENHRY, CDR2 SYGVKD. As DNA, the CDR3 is TGTGCCATCAGTGAGATGGGGACAGCCTCCGGTAATCAGCCCCAGCATTTT. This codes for CAISEMGTASGNQPQHF.

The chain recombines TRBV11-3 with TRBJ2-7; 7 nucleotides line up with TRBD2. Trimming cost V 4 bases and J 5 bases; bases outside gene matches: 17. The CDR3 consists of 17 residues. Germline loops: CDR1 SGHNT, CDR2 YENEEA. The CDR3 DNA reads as TGTGCCAGCAGCTCGGGGATTATAGCGGGTGGGCGCGACGAGCAGTACTTC. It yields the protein CASSSGIIAGGRDEQYF.

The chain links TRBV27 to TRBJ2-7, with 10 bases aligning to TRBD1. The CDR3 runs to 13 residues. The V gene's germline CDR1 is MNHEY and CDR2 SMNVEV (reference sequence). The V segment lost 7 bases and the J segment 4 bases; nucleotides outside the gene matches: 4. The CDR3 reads CASKGQGFYEQYF. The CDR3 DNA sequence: TGTGCCAGCAAGGGACAGGGGTTTTACGAGCAGTACTTC.

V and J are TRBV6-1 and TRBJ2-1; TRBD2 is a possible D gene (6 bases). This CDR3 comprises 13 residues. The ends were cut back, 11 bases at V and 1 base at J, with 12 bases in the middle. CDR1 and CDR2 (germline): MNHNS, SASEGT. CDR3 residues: CAGGLRSYNEQFF. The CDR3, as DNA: TGTGCCGGGGGACTGAGGTCCTACAATGAGCAGTTCTTC.

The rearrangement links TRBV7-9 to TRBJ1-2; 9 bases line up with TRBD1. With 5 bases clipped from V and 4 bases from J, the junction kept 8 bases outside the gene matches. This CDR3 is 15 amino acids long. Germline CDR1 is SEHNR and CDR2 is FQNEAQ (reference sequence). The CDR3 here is CASSLDRGSAYGYTF. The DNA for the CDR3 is TGTGCCAGCAGCCTAGACAGGGGGTCTGCCTATGGCTACACCTTC.

This CDR3 reads CASDSYGTRQGVAQHF. CDR3 sequence (DNA): TGTGCCAGCGACAGTTATGGGACACGGCAGGGTGTGGCCCAGCATTTT. This chain uses TRBV28 with TRBJ1-5; maybe TRBD1 (6 bases). Germline loops: CDR1 MDHEN, CDR2 SYDVKM. This CDR3 contains 16 residues. V was cut by 8 bases and J by 11 bases, with 28 bases left in between.

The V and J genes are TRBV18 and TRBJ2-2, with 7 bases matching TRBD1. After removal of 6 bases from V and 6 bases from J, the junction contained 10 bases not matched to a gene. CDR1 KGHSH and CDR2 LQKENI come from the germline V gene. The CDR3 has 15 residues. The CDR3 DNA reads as TGTGCCAGCTCGCGCCTAACAGGGGACGCCGGGGAGCTGTTTTTT. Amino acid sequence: CASSRLTGDAGELFF.

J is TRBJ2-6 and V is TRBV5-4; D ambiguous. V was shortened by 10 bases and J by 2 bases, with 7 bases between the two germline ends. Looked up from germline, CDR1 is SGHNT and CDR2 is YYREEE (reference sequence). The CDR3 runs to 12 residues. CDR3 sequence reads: CAAVAGANVLTF. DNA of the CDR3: TGTGCCGCAGTAGCTGGGGCCAACGTCCTGACTTTC.

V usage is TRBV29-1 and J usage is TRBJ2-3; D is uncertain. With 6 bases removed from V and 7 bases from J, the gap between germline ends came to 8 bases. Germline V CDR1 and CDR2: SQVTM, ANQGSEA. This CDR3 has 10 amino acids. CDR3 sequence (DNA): TGCAGCGTCGACCAGAATACGCAGTATTTT. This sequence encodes CSVDQNTQYF.

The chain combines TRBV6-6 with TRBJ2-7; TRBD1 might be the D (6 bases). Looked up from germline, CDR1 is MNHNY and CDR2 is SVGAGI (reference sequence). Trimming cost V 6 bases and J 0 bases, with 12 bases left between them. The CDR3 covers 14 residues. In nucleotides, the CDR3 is TGTGCCAGCAGCTCTGGACAGTCCTCCTACGAGCAGTACTTC. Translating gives CASSSGQSSYEQYF.

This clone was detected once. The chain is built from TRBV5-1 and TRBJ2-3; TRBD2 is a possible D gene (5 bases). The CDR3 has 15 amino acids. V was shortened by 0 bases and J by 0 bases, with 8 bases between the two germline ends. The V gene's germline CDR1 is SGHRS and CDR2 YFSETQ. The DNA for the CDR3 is TGCGCCAGCAGCTTGGTGGGAGAAAGCACAGATACGCAGTATTTT. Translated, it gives CASSLVGESTDTQYF.

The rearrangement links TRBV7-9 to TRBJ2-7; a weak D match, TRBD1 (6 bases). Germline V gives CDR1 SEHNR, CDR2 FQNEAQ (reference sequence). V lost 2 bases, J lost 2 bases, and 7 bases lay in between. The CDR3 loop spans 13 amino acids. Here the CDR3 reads CASSLTGTYEQYF. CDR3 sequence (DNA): TGTGCCAGCAGCTTAACAGGGACCTACGAGCAGTACTTC. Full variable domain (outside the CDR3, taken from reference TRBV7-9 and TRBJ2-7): DTGVSQNPRHKITKRGQNVTFRCDPISEHNRLYWYRQTLGQGPEFLTYFQNEAQLEKSRLLSDRFSAERPKGSFSTLEIQRTEQGDSAMYLCASSLTGTYEQYFGPGTRLTVT.

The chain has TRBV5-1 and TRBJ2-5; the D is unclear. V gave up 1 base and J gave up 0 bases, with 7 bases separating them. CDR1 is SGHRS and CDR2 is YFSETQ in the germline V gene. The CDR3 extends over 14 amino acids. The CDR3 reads CASSLRADQETQYF. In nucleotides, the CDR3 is TGCGCCAGCAGCTTGCGCGCGGACCAAGAGACCCAGTACTTC.

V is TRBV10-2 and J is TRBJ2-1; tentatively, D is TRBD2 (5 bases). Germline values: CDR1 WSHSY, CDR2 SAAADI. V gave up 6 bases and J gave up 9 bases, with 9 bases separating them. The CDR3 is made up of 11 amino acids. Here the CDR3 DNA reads TGCGCCAGCAGGGGAGACGTTGAGCAGTTCTTC. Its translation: CASRGDVEQFF.

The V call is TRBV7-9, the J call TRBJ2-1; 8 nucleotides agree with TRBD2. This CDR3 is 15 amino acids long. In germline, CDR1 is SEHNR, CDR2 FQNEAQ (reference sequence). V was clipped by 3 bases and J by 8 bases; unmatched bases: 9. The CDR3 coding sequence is TGTGCCAGCAGCTTGGACGGGGGGGCCGGCTATGAGCAGTTCTTC. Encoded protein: CASSLDGGAGYEQFF.